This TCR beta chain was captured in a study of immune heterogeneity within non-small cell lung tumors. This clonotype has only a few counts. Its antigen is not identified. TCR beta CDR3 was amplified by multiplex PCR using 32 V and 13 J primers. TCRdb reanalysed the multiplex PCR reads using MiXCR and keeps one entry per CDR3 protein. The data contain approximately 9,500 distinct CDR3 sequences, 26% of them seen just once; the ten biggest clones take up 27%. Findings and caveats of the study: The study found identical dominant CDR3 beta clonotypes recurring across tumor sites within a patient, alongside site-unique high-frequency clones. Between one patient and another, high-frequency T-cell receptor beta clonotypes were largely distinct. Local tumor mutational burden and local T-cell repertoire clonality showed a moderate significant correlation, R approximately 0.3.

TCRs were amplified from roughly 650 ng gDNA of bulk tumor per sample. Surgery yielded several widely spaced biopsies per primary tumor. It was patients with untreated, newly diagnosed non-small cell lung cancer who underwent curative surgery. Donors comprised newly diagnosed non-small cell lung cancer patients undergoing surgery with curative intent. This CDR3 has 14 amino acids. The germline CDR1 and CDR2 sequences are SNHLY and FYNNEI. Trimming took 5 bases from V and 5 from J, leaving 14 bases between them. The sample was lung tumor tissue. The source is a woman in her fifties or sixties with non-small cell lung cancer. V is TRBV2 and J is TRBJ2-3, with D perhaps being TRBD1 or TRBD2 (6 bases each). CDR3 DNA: TGTGCCAGCAGTAACTTTAAGGGGGGAGATACGCAGTATTTT. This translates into CASSNFKGGDTQYF. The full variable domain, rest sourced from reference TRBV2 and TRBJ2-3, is EPEVTQTPSHQVTQMGQEVILRCVPISNHLYFYWYRQILGQKVEFLVSFYNNEISEKSEIFDDQFSVERPDGSNFTLKIRSTKLEDSAMYFCASSNFKGGDTQYFGPGTRLTVL.